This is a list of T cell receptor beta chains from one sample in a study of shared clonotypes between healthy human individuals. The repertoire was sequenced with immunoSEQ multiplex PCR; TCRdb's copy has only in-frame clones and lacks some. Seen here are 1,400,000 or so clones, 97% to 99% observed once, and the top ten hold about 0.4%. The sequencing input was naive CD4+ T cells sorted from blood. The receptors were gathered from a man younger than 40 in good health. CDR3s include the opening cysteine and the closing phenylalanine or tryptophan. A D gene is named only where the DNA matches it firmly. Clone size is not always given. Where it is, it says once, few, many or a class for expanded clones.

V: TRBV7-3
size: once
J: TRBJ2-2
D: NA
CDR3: CASSLRRDANTGELFF
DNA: TGTGCCAGCAGCTTACGCAGGGACGCGAACACCGGGGAGCTGTTTTTT

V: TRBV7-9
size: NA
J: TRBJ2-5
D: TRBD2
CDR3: CASSLGSLAGGQETQYF
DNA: TGTGCCAGCAGCTTAGGATCCCTAGCGGGAGGACAAGAGACCCAGTACTTC

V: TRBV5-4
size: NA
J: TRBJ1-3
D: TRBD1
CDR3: CASSSTGGSGNTIYF
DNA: TGTGCCAGCAGCTCTACAGGGGGCAGCGGAAACACCATATATTTT

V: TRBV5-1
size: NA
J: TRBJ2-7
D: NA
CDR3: CASSLGYEQYF
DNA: TGCGCCAGCAGCTTGGGCTACGAGCAGTACTTC

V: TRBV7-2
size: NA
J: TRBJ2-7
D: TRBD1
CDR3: CASSLGWELGHRGKYF
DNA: TGTGCCAGCAGCTTAGGGTGGGAGCTTGGACACAGGGGGAAGTACTTC

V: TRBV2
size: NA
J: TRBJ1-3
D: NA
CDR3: CASTSLGGSHSGNTIYF
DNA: TGTGCCTCAACATCCCTGGGGGGTTCGCACTCTGGAAACACCATATATTTT

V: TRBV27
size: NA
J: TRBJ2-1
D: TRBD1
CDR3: CASSFSFVKTGGSYSYNEQFF
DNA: TGTGCCAGCAGTTTTTCTTTCGTGAAGACAGGGGGCAGTTATTCCTACAATGAGCAGTTCTTC

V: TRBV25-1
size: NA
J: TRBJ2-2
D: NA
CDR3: CASSDVTGRVGELFF
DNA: TGTGCCAGCAGTGACGTGACAGGTCGGGTCGGGGAGCTGTTTTTT

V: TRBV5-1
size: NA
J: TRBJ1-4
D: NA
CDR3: CASSLPPASQGVTNEKLFF
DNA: TGCGCCAGCAGCTTACCCCCGGCCTCTCAGGGAGTGACTAATGAAAAACTGTTTTTT

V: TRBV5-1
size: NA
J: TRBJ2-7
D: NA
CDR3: CASSLGRLPSYEQYF
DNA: TGCGCCAGCAGCTTGGGGCGACTCCCTTCCTACGAGCAGTACTTC

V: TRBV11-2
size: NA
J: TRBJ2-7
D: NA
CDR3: CASSSITGNYEQYF
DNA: TGTGCCAGCAGCTCGATAACAGGGAACTACGAGCAGTACTTC

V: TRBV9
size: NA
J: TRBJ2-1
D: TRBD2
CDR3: CASSGKGTSGRNEQFF
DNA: TGTGCCAGCAGCGGAAAAGGGACTAGCGGGAGGAATGAGCAGTTCTTC

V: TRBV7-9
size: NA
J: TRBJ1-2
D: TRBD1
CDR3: CASSLVGTANYGYTF
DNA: TGTGCCAGCAGCTTAGTTGGGACAGCTAACTATGGCTACACCTTC

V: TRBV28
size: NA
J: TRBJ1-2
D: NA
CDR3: CASRRGLWYYGYTF
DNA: TGTGCCAGCAGAAGGGGTTTGTGGTACTATGGCTACACCTTC

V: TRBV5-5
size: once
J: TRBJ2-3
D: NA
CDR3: CASSLGVGTDTQYF
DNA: TGTGCCAGCAGCTTGGGAGTGGGCACAGATACGCAGTATTTT

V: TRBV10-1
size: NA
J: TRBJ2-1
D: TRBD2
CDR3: CASSLGTSGMNEQFF
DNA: TGCGCCAGCAGCCTCGGGACTAGCGGGATGAATGAGCAGTTCTTC

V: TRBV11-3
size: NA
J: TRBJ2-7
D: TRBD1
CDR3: CASSPGTGAYEQYF
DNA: TGTGCCAGCAGCCCCGGGACAGGAGCTTACGAGCAGTACTTC

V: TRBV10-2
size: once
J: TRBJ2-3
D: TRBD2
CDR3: CASSEAGLAGTDTQYF
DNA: TGCGCCAGCAGTGAGGCGGGACTAGCGGGCACAGATACGCAGTATTTT

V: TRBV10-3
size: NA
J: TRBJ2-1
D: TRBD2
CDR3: CAISPGAGEGNEQFF
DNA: TGTGCCATCAGCCCTGGGGCGGGAGAGGGCAATGAGCAGTTCTTC

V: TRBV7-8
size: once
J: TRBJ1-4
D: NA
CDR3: CASSPYSGEKLFF
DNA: TGTGCCAGCAGCCCGTACAGTGGCGAAAAACTGTTTTTT

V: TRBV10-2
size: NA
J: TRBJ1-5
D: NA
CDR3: CASSQVGVGGQPQHF
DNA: TGCGCCAGCAGTCAGGTCGGGGTAGGAGGTCAGCCCCAGCATTTT

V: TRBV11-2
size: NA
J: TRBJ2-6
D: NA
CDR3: CATPTGQFLSSGANVLTF
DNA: TGTGCCACACCGACCGGACAGTTTCTTTCCTCTGGGGCCAACGTCCTGACTTTC

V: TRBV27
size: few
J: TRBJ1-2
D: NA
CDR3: CASGRAGDLRDGYTF
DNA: TGTGCCAGCGGACGGGCAGGGGATTTAAGGGATGGCTACACCTTC

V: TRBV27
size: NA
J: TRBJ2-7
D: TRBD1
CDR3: CASSGQQGGPPYEQYF
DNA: TGTGCCAGCAGTGGCCAGCAAGGGGGCCCCCCCTACGAGCAGTACTTC

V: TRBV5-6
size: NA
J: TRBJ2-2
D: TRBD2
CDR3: CASSLDPDYGRVTGELFF
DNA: TGTGCCAGCAGCTTGGACCCCGATTACGGGAGGGTCACCGGGGAGCTGTTTTTT

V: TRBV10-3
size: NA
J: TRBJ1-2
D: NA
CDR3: CAITRQQDYGYTF
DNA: TGTGCCATCACCCGCCAGCAGGACTATGGCTACACCTTC

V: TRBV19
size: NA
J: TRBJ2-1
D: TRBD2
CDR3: CASIGGGVRNEQFF
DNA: TGTGCCAGTATTGGGGGGGGAGTGAGAAATGAGCAGTTCTTC

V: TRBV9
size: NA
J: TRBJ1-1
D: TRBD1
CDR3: CASSPRQGNTEAFF
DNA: TGTGCCAGCAGCCCTCGACAGGGGAACACTGAAGCTTTCTTT

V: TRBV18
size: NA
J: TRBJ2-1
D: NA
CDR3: CASSPGPRIYNEQFF
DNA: TGTGCCAGCTCACCTGGCCCTAGGATCTACAATGAGCAGTTCTTC

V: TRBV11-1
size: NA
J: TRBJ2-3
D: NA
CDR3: CASSLVGRSSTDTQYF
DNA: TGTGCCAGCAGCTTAGTTGGGAGGAGTAGCACAGATACGCAGTATTTT

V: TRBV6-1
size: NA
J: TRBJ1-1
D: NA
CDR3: CASRERQTPNTEAFF
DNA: TGTGCCAGCCGTGAACGACAGACCCCGAACACTGAAGCTTTCTTT

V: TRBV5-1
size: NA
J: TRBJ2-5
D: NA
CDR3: CASSLAGQQETQYF
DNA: TGCGCCAGCAGCTTAGCAGGGCAACAAGAGACCCAGTACTTC

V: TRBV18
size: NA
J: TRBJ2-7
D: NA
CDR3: CASSPSEYEQYF
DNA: TGTGCCAGCTCACCCAGCGAGTACGAGCAGTACTTC

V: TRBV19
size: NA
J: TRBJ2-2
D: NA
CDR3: CASSTGAAGWTGELFF
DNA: TGTGCCAGCTCCACGGGGGCGGCAGGATGGACCGGGGAGCTGTTTTTT

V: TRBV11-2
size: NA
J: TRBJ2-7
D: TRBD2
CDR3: CASSLGLAGTYEQYF
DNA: TGTGCCAGCAGCTTAGGACTAGCGGGGACCTACGAGCAGTACTTC

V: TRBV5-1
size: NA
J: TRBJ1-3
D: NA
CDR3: CASSLVSGNTIYF
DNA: TGCGCCAGCAGCTTGGTCAGCGGAAACACCATATATTTT

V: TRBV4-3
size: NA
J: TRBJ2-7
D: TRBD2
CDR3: CASSQGTSGRILGYEQYF
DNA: TGCGCCAGCAGCCAGGGGACTAGCGGGAGGATATTAGGCTACGAGCAGTACTTC

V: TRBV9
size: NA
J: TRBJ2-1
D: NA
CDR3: CASSVGARGTDEQFF
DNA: TGTGCCAGCAGCGTAGGGGCTAGAGGCACCGATGAGCAGTTCTTC

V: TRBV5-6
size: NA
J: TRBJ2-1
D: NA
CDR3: CASSFARNEQFF
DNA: TGTGCCAGCAGCTTTGCTAGGAATGAGCAGTTCTTC

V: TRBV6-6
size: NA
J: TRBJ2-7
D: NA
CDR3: CASSLPAIGEQYF
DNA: TGTGCCAGCAGTCTACCTGCTATAGGCGAGCAGTACTTC